These 8 T cell receptor beta chains share one sample of origin, sequenced in a study of blood T cell repertoires in COVID-19. Clones were read by immunoSEQ multiplex PCR, and TCRdb kept only the in-frame ones, dropping some. The sample lists over 250,000 clones; around 90% were seen once. Sequencing was done on a sample of PBMCs or T cells enriched from blood (not recorded which). Receptors originate from a woman in her 30s who had recovered from COVID-19.

This chain uses TRBV30 with TRBJ1-5, with D possibly matching TRBD1 (5 bases). This CDR3 has 13 amino acids. V was cut by 2 bases and J by 4 bases, with 9 bases left in between. CDR1 and CDR2 from the germline V gene are GTSNPN and SVGIG (reference sequence). The DNA for the CDR3 is TGTGCCTGGAGTTCCGACAGAAATCAGCCCCAGCATTTT. Protein: CAWSSDRNQPQHF.

The chain carries TRBV24-1 and TRBJ2-5; D is undetermined. The CDR3 has 13 residues. The V gene lost 2 bases and the J gene lost 1 base, with 4 bases spanning the gap. Per the germline V gene, CDR1 is KGHDR and CDR2 is SFDVKD. CDR3 residues: CATSDSSQETQYF. Here the CDR3 DNA reads TGTGCCACCAGTGATTCGAGCCAAGAGACCCAGTACTTC.

This rearrangement joins TRBV6-5 to TRBJ2-3; TRBD2 aligns across 14 bases. This CDR3 is built from 15 residues. V lost 6 bases, J lost 11 bases, and 10 bases stayed unmatched. Germline CDR1 is MNHEY and CDR2 is SVGAGI. As DNA, the CDR3 is TGTGCCAGCAGCCTGACTAGCGGGAGGGCCGAGGTGCAGTATTTT. Translated, it gives CASSLTSGRAEVQYF.

The V gene is TRBV10-3, the J gene TRBJ2-5, with 8 bases aligning to TRBD1. J lost 4 bases, V lost 5 bases, and 3 bases had no gene match. CDR3 size: 13 residues. Germline CDR1 and CDR2: ENHRY and SYGVKD. The CDR3 nucleotides read TGTGCCATCAGTCCACAGGGGGGAGAGACCCAGTACTTC. Its translation is CAISPQGGETQYF.

This rearrangement joins TRBV7-9 to TRBJ2-7; D might be TRBD2 (6 bases). Looked up from germline, CDR1 is SEHNR and CDR2 is FQNEAQ (reference sequence). V shed 1 base and J shed 5 bases, with 12 bases lying between them. The CDR3 totals 14 residues. The CDR3 region is CASSLGLDSHEQYF. The CDR3 DNA reads TGTGCCAGCAGCTTAGGACTAGACAGCCACGAGCAGTACTTC.

The chain has TRBV11-2 and TRBJ2-1, with 7 bases that match TRBD2. This CDR3 is 16 amino acids long. J lost 7 bases, V lost 0 bases, and 9 bases had no gene match. Germline V gives CDR1 SGHAT, CDR2 FQNNGV. CDR3 bases: TGTGCCAGCAGCTTAGATCGAACGGGAGGTTGGAATGAGCAGTTCTTC. Residues: CASSLDRTGGWNEQFF.

V usage is TRBV7-2 and J usage is TRBJ1-5; D is unclear. Trimming took off 1 base at V and 3 bases at J, with 13 bases between the two ends. This CDR3 spans 16 amino acids. The germline V gene has CDR1 SGHTA and CDR2 FQGNSA. The CDR3 spells CASSLESGVPNQPQHF. CDR3 DNA sequence: TGTGCCAGCAGCTTAGAGTCCGGGGTTCCCAATCAGCCCCAGCATTTT.

The chain uses TRBV29-1 and TRBJ2-5; 9 positions match TRBD1. Germline V gene lookup returns CDR1 SQVTM and CDR2 ANQGSEA. There are 13 residues in the CDR3. Unmatched junction bases numbered 8, after V lost 7 bases and J lost 5 bases. The CDR3 DNA sequence: TGCAGCGATTATTACAGGGGGCGGGAGACCCAGTACTTC. Amino acids: CSDYYRGRETQYF.